This T cell receptor beta chain emerged from a study of blood T cell repertoires in COVID-19. Whole-study context: Samples came from the United States, Italy and Spain, spanning acute and convalescent COVID-19. PBMCs, B-cell-depleted T cells, or T cells were the source of the cDNA or gDNA that made up the material.

A Seattle source enrolled patients during active infection and followed them longitudinally. CDR1 is SGHRS, CDR2 YFSETQ, per germline. V gave up 2 bases and J gave up 1 base, with 9 bases separating them. The CDR3 extends over 14 amino acids. Profiling relied on immunoSEQ multiplex PCR, and the TCRdb table lists in-frame clones only, not all of them. The table lists about 52,000 clones, 81% of them singletons. The sample taken for sequencing was peripheral blood. The TCR sequence derives from an elderly woman with COVID-19, enrolled during active disease. The chain uses TRBV5-1 and TRBJ1-1; the D gene is possibly TRBD1 (6 bases). The CDR3 sequence is CASSFGQTNTEAFF. CDR3 DNA sequence: TGCGCCAGCAGCTTTGGACAGACGAACACTGAAGCTTTCTTT.